This T cell receptor beta chain was documented in a study of blood T cell repertoires in COVID-19. Study at large: PBMCs, B-cell-depleted T cells, or T cells were the source of the cDNA or gDNA that made up the material.

Trimming cost V 1 base and J 4 bases, with 16 bases left between them. CDR3 length: 16 amino acids. Germline loops: CDR1 SGHVS, CDR2 FQNEAQ. Repertoires were generated with immunoSEQ multiplex PCR, while TCRdb's copy carries only in-frame clones and drops some. The sample yields hundreds of thousands of clones, nearly 90% seen once. V and J are TRBV7-8 and TRBJ1-2; the D gene is possibly TRBD1 (6 bases). The TCR comes from a woman between 18 and 29 years old with acute COVID-19. Sequencing was done on a sample of PBMCs or T cells enriched from blood (not recorded which). The CDR3 loop reads CASSLEGRQAVYGYTF. CDR3 coding DNA: TGTGCCAGCAGCTTAGAGGGTAGACAGGCCGTCTATGGCTACACCTTC.